A single sample is the source of the 7 T cell receptor beta chains below, sequenced in a study of T cell changes during pregnancy in multiple sclerosis (dated by TCRdb to the late 2010s). The protocol used for the library was the immunoSEQ multiplex PCR assay. TCRdb carries this immuneACCESS record with in-frame sequences only. Its versions omit some clonotypes, under half of them owing to an unresolved V gene in the studies checked, with the rest unexplained. The sample has around 80,000 clones on record, over 80% of them singletons. The ten largest clonotypes hold less than 2.5% of the sample. Sample: peripheral blood, taken before pregnancy. The receptor set was obtained from a female donor with multiple sclerosis, enrolled in a pregnancy study.

V usage is TRBV7-2 and J usage is TRBJ1-2, with TRBD1 as a possible D gene (6 bases). This CDR3 has 13 residues. Trimming cost V 5 bases and J 4 bases, with 11 bases left between them. From germline, CDR1 is SGHTA and CDR2 FQGNSA. CDR3 amino acids: CASSPTGSYGYTF. The CDR3 region has the DNA TGTGCCAGCAGCCCAACAGGGTCCTATGGCTACACCTTC.

The V call is TRBV15, the J call TRBJ2-7; 7 bases line up with TRBD1. This CDR3 region has 15 residues. V lost 5 bases and J lost 1; bases outside the gene matches: 8. From germline, CDR1 is LNHNV and CDR2 YYDKDF (reference sequence). The CDR3 is CATSAPGTASYEQYF. As DNA, the CDR3 is TGTGCCACCAGCGCCCCCGGGACAGCTTCCTACGAGCAGTACTTC.

V is TRBV28 and J is TRBJ1-1; D perhaps matches TRBD1 (5 bases). Germline lookup yields CDR1 MDHEN and CDR2 SYDVKM. The CDR3 runs 15 residues. The V end was cut by 1 base, the J end by 1 base, with 10 bases between. The CDR3 region is CASSLLTGGNTEAFF. For the CDR3, the DNA is TGTGCCAGCAGTTTATTGACCGGGGGGAACACTGAAGCTTTCTTT.

The rearrangement uses TRBV7-9 and TRBJ1-2, with D unresolved. Germline CDR1 is SEHNR and CDR2 is FQNEAQ (reference sequence). The CDR3 runs 15 residues. Deletions cut 5 bases from V and 4 bases from J, with 17 bases between. This CDR3 is CASSDDLREGYGYTF. The CDR3 DNA reads TGTGCCAGCAGCGATGACTTGAGGGAAGGCTATGGCTACACCTTC.

The chain is built from TRBV6-6 and TRBJ1-2; no firm D call. Trimming took off 10 bases at V and 4 bases at J, with 10 bases between the two ends. CDR1 is MNHNY, CDR2 SVGAGI, per germline (reference sequence). This CDR3 contains 11 residues. CDR3 coding DNA: TGTGCCACGCCCGGGGTCTATGGCTACACCTTC. It is translated as CATPGVYGYTF.

The chain is built from TRBV4-2 and TRBJ1-5, with D possibly matching TRBD1 (6 bases). V lost 0 bases, J lost 3 bases, and 12 bases lay in between. The CDR3 runs to 16 residues. CDR1 and CDR2 (germline): LGHNA, YNFKEQ. For the CDR3, the DNA is TGTGCCAGCAGCCAAGATTTATACAGGGACAATCAGCCCCAGCATTTT. Amino acid sequence: CASSQDLYRDNQPQHF.

V gene TRBV9 combines with J gene TRBJ1-1, with 7 bases fitting TRBD1. The germline V gene encodes CDR1 SGDLS and CDR2 YYNGEE. V lost 3 bases, J lost 2 bases, and 10 bases stayed unmatched. This CDR3 has 16 amino acids. The CDR3 reads CASSAPTGNINTEAFF. CDR3 nucleotides: TGTGCCAGCAGCGCGCCGACAGGGAATATTAACACTGAAGCTTTCTTT.